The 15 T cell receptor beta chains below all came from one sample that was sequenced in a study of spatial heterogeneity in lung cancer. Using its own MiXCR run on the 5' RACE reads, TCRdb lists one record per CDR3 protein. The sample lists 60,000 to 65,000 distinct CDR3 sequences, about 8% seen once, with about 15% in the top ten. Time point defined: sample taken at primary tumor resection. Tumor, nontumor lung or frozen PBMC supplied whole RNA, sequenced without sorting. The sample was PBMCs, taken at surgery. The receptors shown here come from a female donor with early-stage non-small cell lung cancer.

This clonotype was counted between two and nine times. This chain's CDR3 is CASSLASRQGADEKLFF. CDR3 nucleotide sequence: TGTGCCAGCAGCTTAGCGAGCCGACAGGGGGCGGATGAAAAACTGTTTTTT. The chain employs TRBV7-2 and TRBJ1-4; 10 bases map to TRBD1. Germline loops: CDR1 SGHTA, CDR2 FQGNSA. The CDR3 length is 17 residues. Germline trimming cut 0 bases from V and 6 bases from J; bases unmatched to any gene: 7. Looking up the rest from reference TRBV7-2 and TRBJ1-4 gives the full variable domain: GAGVSQSPSNKVTEKGKDVELRCDPISGHTALYWYRQSLGQGLEFLIYFQGNSAPDKSGLPSDRFSAERTGGSVSTLTIQRTQQEDSAVYLCASSLASRQGADEKLFFGSGTQLSVL.

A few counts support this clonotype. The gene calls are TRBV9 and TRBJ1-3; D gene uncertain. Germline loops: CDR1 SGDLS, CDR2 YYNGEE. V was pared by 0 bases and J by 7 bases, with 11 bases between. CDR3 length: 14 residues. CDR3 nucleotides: TGTGCCAGCAGCGTAGAAAGGGTAGGGAACACCATATATTTT. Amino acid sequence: CASSVERVGNTIYF.

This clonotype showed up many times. The DNA for the CDR3 is TGCAGCGCTTGGACAGGGGCGAACACCGGGGAGCTGTTTTTT. As protein: CSAWTGANTGELFF. This chain uses TRBV29-1 with TRBJ2-2; TRBD1 agrees at 9 bases. The CDR3 is 14 residues long. Germline V gene sequence: CDR1 SQVTM, CDR2 ANQGSEA. J gave up 0 bases and V 7 bases, and 3 bases lay outside the gene matches.

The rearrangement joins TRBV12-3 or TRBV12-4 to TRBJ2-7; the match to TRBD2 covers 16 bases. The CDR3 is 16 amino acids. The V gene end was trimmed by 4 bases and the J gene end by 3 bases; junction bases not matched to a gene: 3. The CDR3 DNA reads TGTGCCAGCAGTTGGGGACTAGCGGGAGGGAACTACGAGCAGTACTTC. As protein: CASSWGLAGGNYEQYF.

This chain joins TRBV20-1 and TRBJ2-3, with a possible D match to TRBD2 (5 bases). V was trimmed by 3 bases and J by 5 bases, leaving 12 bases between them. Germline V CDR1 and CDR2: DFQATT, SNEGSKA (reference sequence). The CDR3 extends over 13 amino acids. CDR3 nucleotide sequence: TGCAGTGCTAGGTACGGGATCCAAGATACGCAGTATTTT. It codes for CSARYGIQDTQYF.

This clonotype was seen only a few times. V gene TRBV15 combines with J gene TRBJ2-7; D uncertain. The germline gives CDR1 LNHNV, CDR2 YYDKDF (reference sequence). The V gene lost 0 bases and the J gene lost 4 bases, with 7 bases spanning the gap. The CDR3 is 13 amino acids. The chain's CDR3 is CATSRDPGYEQYF. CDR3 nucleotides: TGTGCCACCAGCAGAGATCCCGGATACGAGCAGTACTTC.

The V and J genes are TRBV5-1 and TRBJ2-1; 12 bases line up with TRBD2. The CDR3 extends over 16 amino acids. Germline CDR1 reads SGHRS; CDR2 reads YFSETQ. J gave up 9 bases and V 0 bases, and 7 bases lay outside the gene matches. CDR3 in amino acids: CASSLELAGGGAEQFF. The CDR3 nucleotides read TGCGCCAGCAGCTTGGAACTAGCGGGAGGTGGGGCTGAGCAGTTCTTC. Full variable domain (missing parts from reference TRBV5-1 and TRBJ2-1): KAGVTQTPRYLIKTRGQQVTLSCSPISGHRSVSWYQQTPGQGLQFLFEYFSETQRNKGNFPGRFSGRQFSNSRSEMNVSTLELGDSALYLCASSLELAGGGAEQFFGPGTRLTVL.

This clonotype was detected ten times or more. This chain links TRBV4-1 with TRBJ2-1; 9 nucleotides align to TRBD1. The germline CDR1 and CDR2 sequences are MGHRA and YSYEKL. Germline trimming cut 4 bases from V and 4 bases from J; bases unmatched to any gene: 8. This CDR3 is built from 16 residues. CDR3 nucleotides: TGCGCCAGCAGCCCCTTACGGGACAGGGCTTACAATGAGCAGTTCTTC. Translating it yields CASSPLRDRAYNEQFF.

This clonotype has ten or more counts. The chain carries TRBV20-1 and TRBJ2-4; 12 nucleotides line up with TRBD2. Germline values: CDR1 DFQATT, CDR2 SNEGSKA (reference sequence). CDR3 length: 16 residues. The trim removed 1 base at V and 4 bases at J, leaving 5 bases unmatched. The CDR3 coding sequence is TGCAGTGCTAGAGGGCACGGGACTAGCGGGAAAAACATTCAGTACTTC. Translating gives CSARGHGTSGKNIQYF.

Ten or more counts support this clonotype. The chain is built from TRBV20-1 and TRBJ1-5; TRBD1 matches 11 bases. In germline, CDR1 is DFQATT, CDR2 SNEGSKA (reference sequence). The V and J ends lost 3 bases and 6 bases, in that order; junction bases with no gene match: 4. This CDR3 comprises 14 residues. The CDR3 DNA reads TGCAGTGCTAGGCCCGGGACAGGGGGTCAGCCCCAGCATTTT. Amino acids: CSARPGTGGQPQHF.

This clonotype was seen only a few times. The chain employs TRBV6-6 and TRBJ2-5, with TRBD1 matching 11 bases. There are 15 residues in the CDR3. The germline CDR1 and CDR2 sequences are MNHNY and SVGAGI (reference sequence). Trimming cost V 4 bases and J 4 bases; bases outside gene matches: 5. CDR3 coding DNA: TGTGCCAGCAGTTCTTCCGGGACAGGGGGAGAGACCCAGTACTTC. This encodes CASSSSGTGGETQYF.

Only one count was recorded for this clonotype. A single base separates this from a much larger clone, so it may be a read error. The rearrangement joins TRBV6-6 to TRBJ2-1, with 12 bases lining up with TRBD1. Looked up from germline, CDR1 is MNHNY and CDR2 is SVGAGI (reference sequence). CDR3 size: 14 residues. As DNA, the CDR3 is TGTGCCAGCAGTTCTGGGACAGGGGGCGCTGAGCAGGTCTTC. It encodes CASSSGTGGAEQVF.

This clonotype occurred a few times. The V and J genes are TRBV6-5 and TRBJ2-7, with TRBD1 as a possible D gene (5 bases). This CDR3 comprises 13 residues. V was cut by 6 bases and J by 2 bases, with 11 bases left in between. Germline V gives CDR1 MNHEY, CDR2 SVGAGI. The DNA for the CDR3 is TGTGCCAGCAGCCCCGCGGACACCTACGAGCAGTACTTC. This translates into CASSPADTYEQYF.

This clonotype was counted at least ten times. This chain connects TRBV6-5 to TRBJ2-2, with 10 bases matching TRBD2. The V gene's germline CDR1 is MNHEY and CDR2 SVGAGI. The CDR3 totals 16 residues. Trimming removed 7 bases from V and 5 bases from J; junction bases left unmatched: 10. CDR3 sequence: CASIGTSEGGTGELFF. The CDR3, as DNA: TGTGCCAGCATTGGGACTAGCGAAGGGGGGACCGGGGAGCTGTTTTTT.

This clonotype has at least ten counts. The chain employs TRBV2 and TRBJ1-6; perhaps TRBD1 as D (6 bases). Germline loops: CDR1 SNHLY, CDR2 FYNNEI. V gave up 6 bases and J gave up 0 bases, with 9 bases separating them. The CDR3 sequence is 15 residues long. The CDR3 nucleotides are TGTGCCAGCAGAGACAGGAGCTCCTATAATTCACCCCTCCACTTT. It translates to CASRDRSSYNSPLHF.